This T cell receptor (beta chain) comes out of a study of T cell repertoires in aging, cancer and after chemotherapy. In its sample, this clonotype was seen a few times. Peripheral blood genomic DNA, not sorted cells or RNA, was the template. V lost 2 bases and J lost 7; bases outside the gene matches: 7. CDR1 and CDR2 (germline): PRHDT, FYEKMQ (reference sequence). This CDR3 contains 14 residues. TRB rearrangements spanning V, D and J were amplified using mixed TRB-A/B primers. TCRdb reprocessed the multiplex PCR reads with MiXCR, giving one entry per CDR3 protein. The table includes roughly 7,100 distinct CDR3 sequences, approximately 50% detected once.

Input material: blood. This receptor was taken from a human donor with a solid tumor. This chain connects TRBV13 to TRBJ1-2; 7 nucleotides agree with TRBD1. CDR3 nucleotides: TGTGCCAGCAGCTTAAGACAGGGAGGGGCTGGCTACACCTTC. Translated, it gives CASSLRQGGAGYTF.